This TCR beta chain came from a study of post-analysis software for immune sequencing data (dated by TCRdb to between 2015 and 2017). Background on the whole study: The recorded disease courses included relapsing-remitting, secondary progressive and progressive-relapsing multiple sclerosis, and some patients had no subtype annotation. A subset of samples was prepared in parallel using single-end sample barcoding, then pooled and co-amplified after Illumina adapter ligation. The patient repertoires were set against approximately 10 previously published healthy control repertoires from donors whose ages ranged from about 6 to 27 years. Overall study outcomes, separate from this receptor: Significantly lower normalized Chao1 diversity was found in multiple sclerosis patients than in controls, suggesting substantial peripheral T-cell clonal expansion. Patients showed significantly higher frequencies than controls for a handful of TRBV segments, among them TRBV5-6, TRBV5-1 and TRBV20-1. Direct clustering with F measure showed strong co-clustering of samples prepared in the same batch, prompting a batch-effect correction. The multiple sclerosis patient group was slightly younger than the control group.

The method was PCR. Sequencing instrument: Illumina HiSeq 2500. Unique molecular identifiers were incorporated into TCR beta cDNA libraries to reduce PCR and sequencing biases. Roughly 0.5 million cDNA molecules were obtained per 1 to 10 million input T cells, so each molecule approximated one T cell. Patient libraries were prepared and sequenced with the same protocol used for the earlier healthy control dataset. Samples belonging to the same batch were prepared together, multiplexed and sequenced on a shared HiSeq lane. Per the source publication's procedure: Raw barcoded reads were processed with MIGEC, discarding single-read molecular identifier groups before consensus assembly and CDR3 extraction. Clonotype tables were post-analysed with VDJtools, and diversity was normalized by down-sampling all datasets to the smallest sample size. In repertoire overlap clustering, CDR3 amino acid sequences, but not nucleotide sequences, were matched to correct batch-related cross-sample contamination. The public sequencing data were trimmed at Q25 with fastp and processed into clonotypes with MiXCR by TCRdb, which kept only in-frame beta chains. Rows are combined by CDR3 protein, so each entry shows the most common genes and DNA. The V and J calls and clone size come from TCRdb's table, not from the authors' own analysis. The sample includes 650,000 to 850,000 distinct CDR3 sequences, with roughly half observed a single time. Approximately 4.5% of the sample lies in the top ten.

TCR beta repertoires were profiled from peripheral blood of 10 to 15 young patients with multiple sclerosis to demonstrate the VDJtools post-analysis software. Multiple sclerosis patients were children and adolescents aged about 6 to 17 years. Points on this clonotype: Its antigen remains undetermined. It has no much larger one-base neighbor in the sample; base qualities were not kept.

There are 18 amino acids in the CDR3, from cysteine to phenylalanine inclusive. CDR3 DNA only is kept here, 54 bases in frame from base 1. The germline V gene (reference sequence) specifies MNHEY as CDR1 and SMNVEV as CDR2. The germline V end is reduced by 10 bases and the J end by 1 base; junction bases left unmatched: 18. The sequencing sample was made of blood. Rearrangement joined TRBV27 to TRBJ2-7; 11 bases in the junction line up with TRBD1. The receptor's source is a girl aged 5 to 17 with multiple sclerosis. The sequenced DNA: TGTGCCACCCAAGAGGACAGGGGGCTTGGATTCGGGTCCTACGAGCAGTACTTC. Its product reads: CATQEDRGLGFGSYEQYF.